These 14 T cell receptor beta chains were all obtained from the same sample, sequenced in a study of T cells in Graves' hyperthyroidism and ophthalmopathy. It was RNA transcripts that yielded the amplified TCR beta CDR3 regions. Researchers ran a first-round RT-PCR on the TCR CDR3 using the HTBI primer set. TCRdb reprocessed the multiplex PCR reads via MiXCR and lists one record per CDR3 protein. Here the sample spans approximately 510,000 distinct CDR3 sequences, about 46% being singletons. Sequencing was done on a sample of peripheral blood or thyroid tissue (not recorded which). The receptors were sampled from an adult woman with Graves' disease, either hyperthyroidism or ophthalmopathy (not recorded which).

J is TRBJ2-5 and V is TRBV10-1; D gene uncertain. The CDR3 has 13 amino acids. V lost 4 bases and J lost 1, with 7 bases in between. Germline V gene data show CDR1 as WNHNN and CDR2 as SYGVQD (reference sequence). The CDR3 region is CASSGISQETQYF. The CDR3 region has the DNA TGCGCCAGCAGTGGGATTAGCCAAGAGACCCAGTACTTC.

In its sample, this clonotype was seen many times. The chain carries TRBV10-3 and TRBJ1-2; D unclear. V was shortened by 2 bases and J by 2 bases, with 9 bases between the two germline ends. This CDR3 spans 14 amino acids. Germline values: CDR1 ENHRY, CDR2 SYGVKD. The CDR3 DNA reads TGTGCCATCAGTGAGCCTCTACAGAACTATGGCTACACCTTC. Translated, it gives CAISEPLQNYGYTF.

This clonotype showed up many times. This chain connects TRBV7-9 to TRBJ1-6; possible D gene TRBD1, 6 bases. The V gene's germline CDR1 is SEHNR and CDR2 FQNEAQ (reference sequence). V shed 5 bases and J shed 7 bases, with 15 bases lying between them. This CDR3 has 15 residues. In DNA, the CDR3 is TGTGCCAGCAGCCATGAGGGGGGGCTGAATTCACCCCTCCACTTT. As protein: CASSHEGGLNSPLHF. The full variable domain, rest sourced from reference TRBV7-9 and TRBJ1-6, is DTGVSQNPRHKITKRGQNVTFRCDPISEHNRLYWYRQTLGQGPEFLTYFQNEAQLEKSRLLSDRFSAERPKGSFSTLEIQRTEQGDSAMYLCASSHEGGLNSPLHFGNGTRLTVT.

A few counts support this clonotype. The chain recombines TRBV7-9 with TRBJ2-5; 8 bases are shared with TRBD1. Germline V gives CDR1 SEHNR, CDR2 FQNEAQ (reference sequence). Trimming cost V 3 bases and J 4 bases; bases outside gene matches: 7. This CDR3 contains 15 residues. The CDR3 bases are TGTGCCAGCAGCTTGACAGGGGCGCGGGGAGAGACCCAGTACTTC. Protein: CASSLTGARGETQYF.

This rearrangement joins TRBV10-3 to TRBJ2-3; D gene uncertain. Germline V gene sequence: CDR1 ENHRY, CDR2 SYGVKD. The CDR3 runs to 13 residues. The V and J ends lost 6 bases and 4 bases respectively, with 11 bases between them. The CDR3 is CAIRRDVSDTQYF. The CDR3, as DNA: TGTGCCATCAGAAGGGATGTTTCAGATACGCAGTATTTT.

The V gene is TRBV28, the J gene TRBJ1-1; no reliable D call. Germline V gives CDR1 MDHEN, CDR2 SYDVKM. This CDR3 region has 13 residues. Trimming removed 1 base at V and 4 bases at J, with 7 bases between. This chain's CDR3 is CASSLLASTEAFF. The CDR3 DNA reads TGTGCCAGCAGTTTATTGGCGTCCACTGAAGCTTTCTTT.

This clonotype was found many times. This chain uses TRBV20-1 with TRBJ2-5; D is perhaps TRBD1 (6 bases). CDR1 is DFQATT, CDR2 SNEGSKA, per germline (reference sequence). Trimming removed 6 bases at V and 2 bases at J, with 13 bases between. This CDR3 region has 13 residues. The DNA for the CDR3 is TGCAGTGCATATACGACAGGTCAAGAGACCCAGTACTTC. It specifies CSAYTTGQETQYF.

V gene TRBV6-6 combines with J gene TRBJ1-6; D may be TRBD1 (6 bases). Looked up from germline, CDR1 is MNHNY and CDR2 is SVGAGI (reference sequence). This CDR3 spans 15 amino acids. Trimming took 10 bases from V and 6 from J, leaving 19 bases between them. CDR3 amino acids: CATTGTREPNSPLHF. Written as DNA, the CDR3 is TGTGCCACCACCGGGACACGGGAACCTAATTCACCCCTCCACTTT.

V usage is TRBV10-3 and J usage is TRBJ1-5; unclear D gene. V lost 11 bases to trimming and J lost 1 base, with 12 bases between them. Germline CDR1 reads ENHRY; CDR2 reads SYGVKD. The CDR3 has 13 amino acids. The CDR3 coding sequence is TGTGCCTCAAGAGCAACAAGCAATCAGCCCCAGCATTTT. Encoded protein: CASRATSNQPQHF.

This clonotype occurred many times. V and J are TRBV5-1 and TRBJ1-2, with D hard to call. This CDR3 spans 13 amino acids. V shed 0 bases and J shed 3 bases, with 6 bases lying between them. Germline V gives CDR1 SGHRS, CDR2 YFSETQ. CDR3 in amino acids: CASSLGPDYGYTF. The CDR3, as DNA: TGCGCCAGCAGCTTGGGGCCAGACTATGGCTACACCTTC. Full variable domain (rest looked up from reference TRBV5-1 and TRBJ1-2): KAGVTQTPRYLIKTRGQQVTLSCSPISGHRSVSWYQQTPGQGLQFLFEYFSETQRNKGNFPGRFSGRQFSNSRSEMNVSTLELGDSALYLCASSLGPDYGYTFGSGTRLTVV.

This clonotype appeared a few times. CDR3 DNA sequence: TGTGCCACCAGCAGAGTAAAACAGTTCTATGGCTACACCTTC. Translating it yields CATSRVKQFYGYTF. The chain is built from TRBV15 and TRBJ1-2; D is unresolved. This CDR3 spans 14 amino acids. The V gene's germline CDR1 is LNHNV and CDR2 YYDKDF (reference sequence). V was clipped by 1 base and J by 4 bases, with 10 bases between them.

V and J are TRBV19 and TRBJ2-6; D remains unclear. CDR3 length: 14 residues. Germline CDR1 is LNHDA and CDR2 is SQIVND (reference sequence). V was cut by 4 bases and J by 2 bases, with 6 bases left in between. As DNA, the CDR3 is TGTGCCAGTAGTACCCTTGCTGGGGCCAACGTCCTGACTTTC. It translates to CASSTLAGANVLTF.

This clonotype was recorded at least ten times. The CDR3 DNA is TGTGCCAGCAGCCAGGGACAGGGGACCAGGAACGAGCAGTACTTC. This codes for CASSQGQGTRNEQYF. The chain recombines TRBV7-2 with TRBJ2-7, with 10 bases identical to TRBD1. The V and J ends lost 5 bases and 5 bases, in that order; junction bases with no gene match: 9. CDR3 length equals 15 residues. The germline CDR1 and CDR2 sequences are SGHTA and FQGNSA.

The V and J genes are TRBV20-1 and TRBJ1-2; 9 nucleotides agree with TRBD1. CDR1 is DFQATT and CDR2 is SNEGSKA in the germline V gene (reference sequence). V was pared by 5 bases and J by 5 bases, with 6 bases of the junction left unmatched. The CDR3 loop spans 13 amino acids. The CDR3 reads CSAWGTGRYGYTF. The DNA for the CDR3 is TGCAGTGCTTGGGGGACAGGGAGGTATGGCTACACCTTC.